A selection of T cell receptor beta chains follows, all from one sample in a study of OX40 agonist ivuxolimab in advanced cancers. This table comes from immunoSEQ multiplex PCR, and its TCRdb copy is limited to in-frame clones, with some not included. The sample gives about 96,000 clones, about 90% of which show up once; 1.5% to 2% is in the top ten. Sample: CD4+ or CD8+ T cells sorted from blood, taken in a trial of the OX40 agonist ivuxolimab. The source of these receptors is an adult with an advanced solid tumor such as melanoma, head and neck, liver or kidney cancer. Both conserved end residues are part of each CDR3. A D gene is named only where the DNA matches it firmly. The listing skips clone size in some rows; elsewhere it reads once, few, many or a size class.

J: TRBJ1-2; V: TRBV11-2; size: -; D: -; length: 12; DNA: TGTGCCAGCAGTTCCCCATTCTATGGCTACACCTTC; CDR3: CASSSPFYGYTF
J: TRBJ2-5; V: TRBV5-5; size: -; D: TRBD2; length: 16; DNA: TGTGCCAGCAGCTCCCCGGGGGGGCCACTTCAAGAGACCCAGTACTTC; CDR3: CASSSPGGPLQETQYF
J: TRBJ1-2; V: TRBV6-5; size: -; D: TRBD1; length: 14; DNA: TGTGCCAGCACGGAGGCAGGGGGCAGCTATGGCTACACCTTC; CDR3: CASTEAGGSYGYTF
J: TRBJ1-5; V: TRBV27; size: -; D: TRBD1; length: 14; DNA: TGTGCCGAAAAGGGCAGGGGGCTTCCAGCGGCCCAGCATTTT; CDR3: CAEKGRGLPAAQHF
J: TRBJ1-1; V: TRBV7-2; size: few; D: -; length: 15; DNA: TGTGCCAGCAGCACAAGACCTCGACAGAACACTGAAGCTTTCTTT; CDR3: CASSTRPRQNTEAFF
J: TRBJ1-1; V: TRBV11-3; size: -; D: TRBD1; length: 14; DNA: TGTGCCAGCTTTCAGGGGGCCGGGGACACTGAAGCTTTCTTT; CDR3: CASFQGAGDTEAFF
J: TRBJ2-1; V: TRBV5-4; size: -; D: -; length: 14; DNA: TGTGCCGTATCCCCAAGAAGCTCCTACAATGAGCAGTTCTTC; CDR3: CAVSPRSSYNEQFF
J: TRBJ2-5; V: TRBV7-2; size: -; D: -; length: 15; DNA: TGTGCCAGCAGCTCTTCAGGGTGGTACCAAGAGACCCAGTACTTC; CDR3: CASSSSGWYQETQYF
J: TRBJ2-7; V: TRBV21-1; size: -; D: -; length: 12; DNA: TGTGCCAGCAGCAAATCCTCCTACGAGCAGTACTTC; CDR3: CASSKSSYEQYF
J: TRBJ2-2; V: TRBV19; size: -; D: -; length: 14; DNA: TGTGCCAGTAGTATGGTGGGGAACACCGGGGAGCTGTTTTTT; CDR3: CASSMVGNTGELFF
J: TRBJ1-2; V: TRBV2; size: -; D: -; length: 14; DNA: TGTGCCAGCAGTGATAGGCAGAATAACTATGGCTACACCTTC; CDR3: CASSDRQNNYGYTF
J: TRBJ2-7; V: TRBV11-3; size: -; D: -; length: 13; DNA: TGTGCCAGCAGTCGGATTAGCTCCTACGAGCAGTACTTC; CDR3: CASSRISSYEQYF
J: TRBJ1-5; V: TRBV27; size: -; D: -; length: 16; DNA: TGTGCCAGCAGTTTACAGGGAGAGAGGGGCAATCAGCCCCAGCATTTT; CDR3: CASSLQGERGNQPQHF
J: TRBJ1-5; V: TRBV9; size: -; D: -; length: 15; DNA: TGTGCCAGCAGCGTAGCCCCGGATAGCAATCAGCCCCAGCATTTT; CDR3: CASSVAPDSNQPQHF
J: TRBJ2-2; V: TRBV9; size: few; D: -; length: 15; DNA: TGTGCCAGCAGCGTAGAGGGTCGGAACACCGGGGAGCTGTTTTTT; CDR3: CASSVEGRNTGELFF
J: TRBJ2-7; V: TRBV6-1; size: -; D: TRBD1; length: 13; DNA: TGTGCCAGCAGAACGACAGGGCCCTACGAGCAGTACTTC; CDR3: CASRTTGPYEQYF
J: TRBJ1-3; V: TRBV28; size: -; D: TRBD1; length: 15; DNA: TGTGCCAGCACGTGGACAGGGGGTTATAGAAACACCATATATTTT; CDR3: CASTWTGGYRNTIYF
J: TRBJ2-5; V: TRBV28; size: -; D: TRBD1; length: 14; DNA: TGTGCCAGCAGCCAACAGGGGGCTAGGGAGACCCAGTACTTC; CDR3: CASSQQGARETQYF
J: TRBJ2-5; V: TRBV7-2; size: -; D: TRBD2; length: 14; DNA: TGTGCCAGCAGCTTCGGACTAGCGGTCGAGACCCAGTACTTC; CDR3: CASSFGLAVETQYF
J: TRBJ1-5; V: TRBV19; size: -; D: -; length: 14; DNA: TGTGCCAGTAGTATGTTAAATCGCAATCAGCCCCAGCATTTT; CDR3: CASSMLNRNQPQHF
J: TRBJ2-7; V: TRBV4-3; size: -; D: TRBD1; length: 16; DNA: TGCGCCAGCAGCCAAAGCCGCTCCCGGGACAGCTACGAGCAGTACTTC; CDR3: CASSQSRSRDSYEQYF
J: TRBJ1-3; V: TRBV5-4; size: -; D: -; length: 17; DNA: TGTGCCAGCAGCTTGGACACTAGTCCTATCTCTGGAAACACCATATATTTT; CDR3: CASSLDTSPISGNTIYF
J: TRBJ1-1; V: TRBV11-2; size: -; D: TRBD1; length: 14; DNA: TGTGCCAGCAGCCCTCGGACAGGGAACACTGAAGCTTTCTTT; CDR3: CASSPRTGNTEAFF
J: TRBJ2-1; V: TRBV30; size: -; D: -; length: 12; DNA: TGTGCCTGGGGGGACACCTACAATGAGCAGTTCTTC; CDR3: CAWGDTYNEQFF
J: TRBJ1-6; V: TRBV11-2; size: -; D: -; length: 12; DNA: TGTGCCAGTACCCCTAGACCTGGAGCCCTCCACTTT; CDR3: CASTPRPGALHF
J: TRBJ2-5; V: TRBV7-3; size: -; D: TRBD1; length: 15; DNA: TGTGCCAGCAGCCGAGAGGGACAGGGGCAAGAGACCCAGTACTTC; CDR3: CASSREGQGQETQYF
J: TRBJ1-3; V: TRBV9; size: -; D: -; length: 13; DNA: TGTGCCAGCAGCGTGGATCCTGGAAACACCATATATTTT; CDR3: CASSVDPGNTIYF
J: TRBJ2-3; V: TRBV7-9; size: -; D: TRBD2; length: 16; DNA: TGTGCCAGCAGCTTAGCCCTAGCGGGACGCACAGATACGCAGTATTTT; CDR3: CASSLALAGRTDTQYF
J: TRBJ2-3; V: TRBV18; size: -; D: -; length: 16; DNA: TGTGCCAGCTCACCACCCCAGGGGACGGTCCCAGATACGCAGTATTTT; CDR3: CASSPPQGTVPDTQYF